Reported below is one T cell receptor beta chain. The sample is drawn from a study of blood T cell repertoires in COVID-19. Background on the study: Samples taken during acute and convalescent COVID-19 were collected in the United States, Italy and Spain. PBMCs, B-cell-depleted T cells, or T cells were the source of the cDNA or gDNA that made up the material.

Authors' methods: The assay estimated nucleated cells by amplifying reference gene primers. The table came from immunoSEQ multiplex PCR; TCRdb's copy has only in-frame clones and leaves some out. D and trimming come from the DNA, and the V and J calls and clone size come from that table. The table lists around 130,000 clones, around 88% of them singletons, with more than 15% in the top ten. The germline CDR1 and CDR2 sequences are SGHDT and YYEEEE. Trimming cost V 4 bases and J 2 bases, with 12 bases left between them. The CDR3 runs 15 residues. The receptor was isolated from a man in his fifties or sixties with active or convalescent COVID-19. The sample comprised peripheral blood. The chain uses TRBV5-6 and TRBJ1-4, with D possibly being TRBD1 (5 bases). The DNA for the CDR3 is TGTGCCAGCAGCACCTTGGGGGGGACTAATGAAAAACTGTTTTTT. Translating gives CASSTLGGTNEKLFF.